A single sample is the source of the 26 T cell receptor beta chains below, sequenced in a study of control samples from healthy donors and cancer patients. The table came from immunoSEQ multiplex PCR; TCRdb's copy has only in-frame clones and leaves some out. The table includes about 140,000 clones, about 86% detected once. Sequencing was carried out using blood. Source of these receptors: a man aged 18 to 29 in good health.

The chain employs TRBV7-2 and TRBJ1-1, with TRBD1 matching over 7 bases. Losses at the gene ends were 5 bases for V and 5 bases for J; bases not matched to a gene: 8. CDR1 is SGHTA and CDR2 is FQGNSA in the germline V gene. The CDR3 spans 14 residues. The CDR3 DNA reads TGTGCCAGCAGCGGCCGCAGGGGGAGTACTGAAGCTTTCTTT. Translating it yields CASSGRRGSTEAFF.

This sequence joins TRBV7-9 and TRBJ2-6; 8 positions agree with TRBD1. V shed 5 bases and J 0 bases; nucleotides not matched to a gene: 9. CDR1 is SEHNR, CDR2 FQNEAQ, per germline (reference sequence). This CDR3 spans 18 amino acids. CDR3 nucleotides: TGTGCCAGCAGCCCGAGTAGAGGGACAGGCTCTGGGGCCAACGTCCTGACTTTC. As protein: CASSPSRGTGSGANVLTF.

Concerning this clone itself: This sample includes further DNA sequences coding for the same CDR3. This rearrangement joins TRBV6-5 to TRBJ1-2; no clear D gene. The V gene's germline CDR1 is MNHEY and CDR2 SVGAGI. The CDR3 is 13 residues long. Trimming pared 6 bases from V and 4 bases from J, leaving 12 bases between. The CDR3 sequence is CASSYGGLYGYTF. The DNA of the CDR3 is TGTGCCAGCAGCTACGGAGGGCTCTATGGCTACACCTTC.

The chain joins TRBV9 to TRBJ2-2, with D possibly TRBD1 on 5 matching bases. The ends were cut back, 3 bases at V and 6 bases at J, with 21 bases in the middle. Germline lookup yields CDR1 SGDLS and CDR2 YYNGEE. This CDR3 is built from 17 residues. CDR3: CASSASLGAGPAGELFF. The DNA for the CDR3 is TGTGCCAGCAGCGCATCGCTTGGGGCTGGCCCTGCCGGGGAGCTGTTTTTT.

The chain couples TRBV13 to TRBJ1-3; D call uncertain. Germline V CDR1 and CDR2: PRHDT, FYEKMQ (reference sequence). This CDR3 has 14 residues. Between the trimmed V and J ends, which lost 10 bases and 0 bases, there was a span of 13 bases. The CDR3: CATHLEASGNTIYF. CDR3 coding DNA: TGTGCCACCCACCTCGAGGCCTCTGGAAACACCATATATTTT.

The genes are TRBV11-2 and TRBJ2-2; 7 nucleotides line up with TRBD1. CDR3 length: 16 residues. Trimming took 3 bases from V and 4 from J; bases not matched to a gene: 8. Germline V gene lookup returns CDR1 SGHAT and CDR2 FQNNGV. CDR3 DNA: TGTGCCAGCAGCTTCGGCCGTTCAGGGGGCACCGGGGAGCTGTTTTTT. Protein sequence: CASSFGRSGGTGELFF.

The gene calls are TRBV9 and TRBJ2-3; D ambiguous. The CDR3 loop spans 16 amino acids. V was pared by 0 bases and J by 0 bases, with 11 bases between. CDR1 is SGDLS and CDR2 is YYNGEE in the germline V gene. CDR3 in amino acids: CASSVENDLSTDTQYF. The DNA for the CDR3 is TGTGCCAGCAGCGTAGAGAACGACCTAAGCACAGATACGCAGTATTTT.

The genes are TRBV28 and TRBJ2-3; 7 nucleotides align to TRBD2. From germline, CDR1 is MDHEN and CDR2 SYDVKM. The V segment lost 3 bases and the J segment 1 base; nucleotides outside the gene matches: 1. This CDR3 is built from 14 residues. Here the CDR3 DNA reads TGTGCCAGCAGTTTTCGGGGGGGCACAGATACGCAGTATTTT. Amino acid sequence: CASSFRGGTDTQYF.

The sample holds many counts of this clone. J is TRBJ1-1 and V is TRBV2, with D possibly being TRBD1 (5 bases). This CDR3 region has 14 residues. The V gene lost 3 bases and the J gene lost 8 bases, with 16 bases spanning the gap. The germline gives CDR1 SNHLY, CDR2 FYNNEI. The CDR3 bases are TGTGCCAGCAGTGAGATGGGACCCCTTACCGAAGCTTTCTTT. It encodes CASSEMGPLTEAFF. The full variable domain, with the rest looked up from reference TRBV2 and TRBJ1-1, is EPEVTQTPSHQVTQMGQEVILRCVPISNHLYFYWYRQILGQKVEFLVSFYNNEISEKSEIFDDQFSVERPDGSNFTLKIRSTKLEDSAMYFCASSEMGPLTEAFFGQGTRLTVV.

The rearrangement joins TRBV4-1 to TRBJ2-1; the match to TRBD2 covers 10 bases. This CDR3 region has 16 residues. Germline trimming cut 4 bases from V and 3 bases from J; bases unmatched to any gene: 6. Per germline, CDR1 MGHRA and CDR2 YSYEKL. The CDR3 here is CASSPSGLAIYNEQFF. In DNA, the CDR3 is TGCGCCAGCAGCCCTTCGGGACTAGCGATCTACAATGAGCAGTTCTTC.

This rearrangement joins TRBV2 to TRBJ2-4; no definite D call. Germline CDR1 is SNHLY and CDR2 is FYNNEI. This CDR3 spans 12 amino acids. Trimming left V 3 bases short and J 5 bases short, with 5 bases between. DNA for the CDR3: TGTGCCAGCAGTGACTGGGAAAACATTCAGTACTTC. It specifies CASSDWENIQYF. The complete variable domain, with remaining parts taken from reference TRBV2 and TRBJ2-4, reads EPEVTQTPSHQVTQMGQEVILRCVPISNHLYFYWYRQILGQKVEFLVSFYNNEISEKSEIFDDQFSVERPDGSNFTLKIRSTKLEDSAMYFCASSDWENIQYFGAGTRLSVL.

This chain uses TRBV2 with TRBJ2-5; 8 nucleotides agree with TRBD1. Germline V lookup: CDR1 SNHLY, CDR2 FYNNEI. Trimming at V came to 7 bases and at J to 2 bases, leaving 6 bases not matched to a gene. The CDR3 runs 14 residues. The CDR3 coding sequence is TGTGCCAGCACCTGGACAGGGCGGCAAGAGACCCAGTACTTC. Translated: CASTWTGRQETQYF.

The J gene is TRBJ1-3, the V gene TRBV30, with D unclear. V was clipped by 2 bases and J by 0 bases, with 14 bases between them. CDR1 and CDR2 (germline): GTSNPN, SVGIG (reference sequence). The CDR3 is 16 amino acids. The CDR3 DNA reads TGTGCCTGGAGTAATGGCAGGAGAAGCTCTGGAAACACCATATATTTT. Protein sequence: CAWSNGRRSSGNTIYF.

This chain connects TRBV3-1 (or the pseudogene TRBV3-2) to TRBJ2-7; TRBD2 matches 11 bases. The germline gives CDR1 LGHDT, CDR2 YNNKEL (reference sequence). This CDR3 spans 16 amino acids. Trimming at V came to 4 bases and at J to 3 bases, leaving 8 bases not matched to a gene. CDR3 in DNA: TGTGCCAGCAGCCGCAGCCTAGCGGGGGGAAACTACGAGCAGTACTTC. It codes for CASSRSLAGGNYEQYF.

The chain joins TRBV7-3 to TRBJ2-2; D is uncertain. This CDR3 has 13 residues. V shed 3 bases and J shed 6 bases, with 8 bases lying between them. CDR1 is SGHTA, CDR2 FQGTGA, per germline. For the CDR3, the DNA is TGTGCCAGCAGCTTCACAGACGCCGGGGAGCTGTTTTTT. Amino acid sequence: CASSFTDAGELFF.

This clone was seen a few times. The V and J genes are TRBV4-1 and TRBJ1-4, with unresolved D. The CDR3 covers 17 residues. The V end lost 0 bases, the J end lost 8 bases, and 19 bases lay between the germline ends. CDR1 and CDR2 (germline): MGHRA, YSYEKL. The DNA for the CDR3 is TGCGCCAGCAGCCAAGATCATTTCGGGGAGGGTTGGGAAAAACTGTTTTTT. Its protein is CASSQDHFGEGWEKLFF.

The chain uses TRBV7-2 and TRBJ1-5, with 7 nucleotides matching TRBD1. The CDR3 runs 14 residues. J was trimmed by 5 bases and V by 3 bases; bases with no gene match: 4. CDR1 and CDR2 (germline): SGHTA, FQGNSA. CDR3 nucleotides: TGTGCCAGCAGCTTCCGACAGGGTGATCAGCCCCAGCATTTT. Its translation: CASSFRQGDQPQHF.

The chain uses TRBV5-1 and TRBJ1-1, with D perhaps matching TRBD1 (5 bases). Germline V CDR1 and CDR2: SGHRS, YFSETQ. V was pared by 2 bases and J by 3 bases, with 11 bases between. There are 14 residues in the CDR3. CDR3 nucleotides: TGCGCCAGCAGCTTACAAGGGGTGTACACTGAAGCTTTCTTT. Translation gives CASSLQGVYTEAFF.

V and J are TRBV3-1 (or the pseudogene TRBV3-2) and TRBJ1-2, with a possible D match to TRBD1 (6 bases). Deletions cut 2 bases from V and 0 bases from J, with 13 bases between. There are 16 residues in the CDR3. The germline V gene has CDR1 LGHDT and CDR2 YNNKEL (reference sequence). Here the CDR3 reads CASSQKAGAPNYGYTF. The CDR3, as DNA: TGTGCCAGCAGCCAAAAGGCAGGGGCCCCTAACTATGGCTACACCTTC.

DNA for the CDR3: TGTGCCTGGAGTGGAGGACAGGGGGCAGGAGAGCAGTACTTC. This codes for CAWSGGQGAGEQYF. V is TRBV30 and J is TRBJ2-7; 11 nucleotides line up with TRBD1. Germline V CDR1 and CDR2: GTSNPN, SVGIG (reference sequence). V lost 1 base and J lost 7; bases outside the gene matches: 6. The CDR3 length is 14 residues.

This clone was seen a single time. The chain recombines TRBV18 with TRBJ1-1, with 8 nucleotides matching TRBD1. The ends lost 0 bases at V and 8 bases at J; junction bases unmatched: 5. The CDR3 has 14 amino acids. Germline V lookup: CDR1 KGHSH, CDR2 LQKENI. CDR3 sequence reads: CASSPPLRDREAFF. The CDR3 DNA reads as TGTGCCAGCTCACCACCGTTAAGGGACAGGGAAGCTTTCTTT.

Only one count was recorded for this clone. This sequence joins TRBV6-2 or TRBV6-3 and TRBJ2-3, with D perhaps TRBD2 (6 bases). The ends were cut back, 4 bases at V and 2 bases at J, with 10 bases in the middle. Germline CDR1 is MNHEY and CDR2 is SVGEGT. The CDR3 extends over 14 amino acids. The CDR3 loop reads CASSLGGPTDTQYF. DNA of the CDR3: TGTGCCAGCAGTTTGGGGGGTCCCACAGATACGCAGTATTTT.

This chain connects TRBV11-3 to TRBJ2-7; 10 nucleotides align to TRBD2. The trim removed 2 bases at V and 2 bases at J, leaving 3 bases unmatched. This CDR3 is built from 15 residues. CDR1 and CDR2 from the germline V gene are SGHNT and YENEEA. CDR3 sequence: CASSLTSGTPYEQYF. The CDR3 DNA reads as TGTGCCAGCAGCTTAACTAGCGGGACCCCCTACGAGCAGTACTTC.

This clone was detected once. The rearrangement joins TRBV28 to TRBJ2-7; weak D call: TRBD2 (5 bases). This CDR3 has 12 residues. Germline loops: CDR1 MDHEN, CDR2 SYDVKM. V gave up 2 bases and J gave up 5 bases, with 7 bases separating them. DNA for the CDR3: TGTGCCAGCAGTTTAGAGGGCGACGAGCAGTACTTC. Translating it yields CASSLEGDEQYF.

This chain links TRBV7-3 with TRBJ2-1; TRBD2 agrees at 11 bases. This CDR3 has 16 amino acids. CDR1 and CDR2 from the germline V gene are SGHTA and FQGTGA. The V gene end was trimmed by 5 bases and the J gene end by 4 bases; junction bases not matched to a gene: 7. As DNA, the CDR3 is TGTGCCAGCAGCCCCCTAGCGGGGGGTACTTACAATGAGCAGTTCTTC. It codes for CASSPLAGGTYNEQFF.

This CDR3 is CASSDWSQETQYF. The CDR3 DNA follows: TGTGCCAGCAGTGACTGGAGCCAAGAGACCCAGTACTTC. This rearrangement joins TRBV6-2 or TRBV6-3 to TRBJ2-5; D is undetermined. Per the germline V gene, CDR1 is MNHEY and CDR2 is SVGEGT. The length of the CDR3 is 13 residues. Trimming cost V 5 bases and J 1 base, with 8 bases left between them.